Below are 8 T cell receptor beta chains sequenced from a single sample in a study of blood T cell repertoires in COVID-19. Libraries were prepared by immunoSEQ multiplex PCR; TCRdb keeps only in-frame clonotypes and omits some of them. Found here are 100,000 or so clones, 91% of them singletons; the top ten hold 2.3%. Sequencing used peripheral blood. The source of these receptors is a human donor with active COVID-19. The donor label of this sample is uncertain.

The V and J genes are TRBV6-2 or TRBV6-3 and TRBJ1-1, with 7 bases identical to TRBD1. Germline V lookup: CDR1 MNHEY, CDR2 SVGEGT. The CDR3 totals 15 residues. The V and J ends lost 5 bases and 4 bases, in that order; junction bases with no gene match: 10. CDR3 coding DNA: TGTGCCAGCAGTCCGAACACAGGGGTGGGCACTGAAGCTTTCTTT. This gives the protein CASSPNTGVGTEAFF.

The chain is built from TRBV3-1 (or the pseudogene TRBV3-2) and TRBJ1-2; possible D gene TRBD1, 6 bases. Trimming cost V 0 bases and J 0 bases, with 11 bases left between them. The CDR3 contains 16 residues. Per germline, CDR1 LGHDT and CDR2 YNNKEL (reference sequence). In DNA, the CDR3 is TGTGCCAGCAGCCAAGACACCTCAGGGGCTAACTATGGCTACACCTTC. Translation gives CASSQDTSGANYGYTF.

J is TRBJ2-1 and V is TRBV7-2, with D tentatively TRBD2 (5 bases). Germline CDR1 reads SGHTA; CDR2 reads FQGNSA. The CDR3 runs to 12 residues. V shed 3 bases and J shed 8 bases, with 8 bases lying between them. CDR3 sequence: CASSFQADEQFF. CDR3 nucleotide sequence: TGTGCCAGCAGCTTTCAAGCGGATGAGCAGTTCTTC.

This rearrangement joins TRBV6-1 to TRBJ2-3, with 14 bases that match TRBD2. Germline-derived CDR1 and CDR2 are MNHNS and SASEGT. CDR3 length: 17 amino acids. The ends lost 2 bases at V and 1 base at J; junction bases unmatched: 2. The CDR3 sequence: CASSELTSGGGTDTQYF. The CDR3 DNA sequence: TGTGCCAGCAGTGAACTGACTAGCGGGGGGGGCACAGATACGCAGTATTTT.

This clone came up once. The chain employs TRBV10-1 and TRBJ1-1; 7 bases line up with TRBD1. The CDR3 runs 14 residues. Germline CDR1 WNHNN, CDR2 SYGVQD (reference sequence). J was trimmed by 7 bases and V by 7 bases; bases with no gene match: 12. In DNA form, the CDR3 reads TGCGCCAGCACTTCACAGGGGTTGAACTTTGAAGCTTTCTTT. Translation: CASTSQGLNFEAFF.

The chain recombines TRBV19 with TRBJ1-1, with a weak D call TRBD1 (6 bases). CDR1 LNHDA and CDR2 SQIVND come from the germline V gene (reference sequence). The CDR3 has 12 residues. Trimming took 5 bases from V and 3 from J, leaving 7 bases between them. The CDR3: CASSEGDTEAFF. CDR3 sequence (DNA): TGTGCCAGTAGTGAGGGGGACACTGAAGCTTTCTTT.

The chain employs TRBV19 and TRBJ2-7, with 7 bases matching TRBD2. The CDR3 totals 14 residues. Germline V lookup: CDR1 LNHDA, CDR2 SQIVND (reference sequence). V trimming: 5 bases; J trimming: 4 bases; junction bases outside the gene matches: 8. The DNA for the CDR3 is TGTGCCAGTAGTCCCCGGAGGGAGGGTTACGAGCAGTACTTC. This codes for CASSPRREGYEQYF.

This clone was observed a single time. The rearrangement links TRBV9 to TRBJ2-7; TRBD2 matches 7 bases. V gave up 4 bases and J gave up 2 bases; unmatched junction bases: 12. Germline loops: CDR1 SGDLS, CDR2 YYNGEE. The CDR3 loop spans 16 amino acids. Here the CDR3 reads CASSPSPLAEAYEQYF. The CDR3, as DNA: TGTGCCAGCAGCCCTTCCCCTCTAGCGGAGGCCTACGAGCAGTACTTC.